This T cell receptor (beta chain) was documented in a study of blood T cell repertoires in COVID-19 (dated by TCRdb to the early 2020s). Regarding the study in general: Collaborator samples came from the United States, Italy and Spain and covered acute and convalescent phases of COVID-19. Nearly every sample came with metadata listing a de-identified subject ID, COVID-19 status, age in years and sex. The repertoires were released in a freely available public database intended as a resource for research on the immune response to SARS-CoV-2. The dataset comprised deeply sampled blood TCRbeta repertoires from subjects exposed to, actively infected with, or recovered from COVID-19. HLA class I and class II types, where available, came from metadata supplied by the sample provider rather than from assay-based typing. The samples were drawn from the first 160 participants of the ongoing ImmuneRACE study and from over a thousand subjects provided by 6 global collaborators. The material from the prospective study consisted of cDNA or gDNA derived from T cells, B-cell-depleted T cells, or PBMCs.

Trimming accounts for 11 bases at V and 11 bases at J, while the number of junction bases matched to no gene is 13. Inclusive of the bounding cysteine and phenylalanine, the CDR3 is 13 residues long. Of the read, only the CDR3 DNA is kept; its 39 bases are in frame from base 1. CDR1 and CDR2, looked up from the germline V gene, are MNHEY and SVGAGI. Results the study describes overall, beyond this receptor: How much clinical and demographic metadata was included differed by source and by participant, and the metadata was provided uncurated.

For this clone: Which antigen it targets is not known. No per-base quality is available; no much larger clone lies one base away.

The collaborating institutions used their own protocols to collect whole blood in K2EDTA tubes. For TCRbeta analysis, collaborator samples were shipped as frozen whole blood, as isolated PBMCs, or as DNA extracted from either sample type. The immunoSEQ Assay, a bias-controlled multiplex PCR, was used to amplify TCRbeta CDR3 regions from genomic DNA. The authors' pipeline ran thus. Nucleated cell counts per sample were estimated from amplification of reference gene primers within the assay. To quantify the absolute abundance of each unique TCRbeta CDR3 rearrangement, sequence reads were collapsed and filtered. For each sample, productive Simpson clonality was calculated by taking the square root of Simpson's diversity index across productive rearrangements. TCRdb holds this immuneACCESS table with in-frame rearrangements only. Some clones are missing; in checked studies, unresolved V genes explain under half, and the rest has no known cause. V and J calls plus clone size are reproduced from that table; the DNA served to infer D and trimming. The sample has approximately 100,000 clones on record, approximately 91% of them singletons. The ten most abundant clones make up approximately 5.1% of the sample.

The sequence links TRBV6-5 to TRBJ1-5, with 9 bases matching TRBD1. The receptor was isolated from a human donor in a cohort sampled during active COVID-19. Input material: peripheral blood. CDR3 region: CAVTRTGARAQHF. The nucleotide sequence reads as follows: TGTGCCGTAACAAGGACAGGGGCTAGGGCCCAGCATTTT.